This section outlines one T cell receptor beta chain sequence together with its context. Germline V lookup: CDR1 MNHEY, CDR2 SMNVEV (reference sequence). This CDR3 comprises 14 residues. Trimming cost V 4 bases and J 6 bases, with 14 bases left between them. The data stem from a study of T cell changes during pregnancy in multiple sclerosis. Clones were sequenced by immunoSEQ multiplex PCR, and TCRdb holds only the in-frame ones, with some missing. Found here are 40,000 or so clones, roughly nine tenths of them singletons; the top ten hold around 0.5%. V is TRBV27 and J is TRBJ2-3; D possibly corresponds to TRBD2 (6 bases). This sequence was found in a female donor in good health, enrolled as a control in a pregnancy study. This material consisted of CD4+ T cells from peripheral blood mononuclear cells, taken in the third trimester of pregnancy. The CDR3 is CASSSPGLTDTQYF. The CDR3 DNA reads TGTGCCAGCAGTTCTCCGGGACTCACCGATACGCAGTATTTT.